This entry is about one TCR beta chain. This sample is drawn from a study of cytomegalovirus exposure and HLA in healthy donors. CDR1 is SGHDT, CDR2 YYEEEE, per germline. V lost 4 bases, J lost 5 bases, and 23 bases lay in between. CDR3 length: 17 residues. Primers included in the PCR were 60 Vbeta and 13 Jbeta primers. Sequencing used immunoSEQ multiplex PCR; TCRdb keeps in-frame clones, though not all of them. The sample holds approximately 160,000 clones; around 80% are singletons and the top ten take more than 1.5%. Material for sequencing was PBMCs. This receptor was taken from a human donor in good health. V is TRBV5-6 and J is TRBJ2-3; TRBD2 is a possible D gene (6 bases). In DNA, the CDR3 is TGTGCCAGCAGCGAAACCGGGACTGCTCTCTTTGGAGATACGCAGTATTTT. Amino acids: CASSETGTALFGDTQYF.